This T cell receptor (beta chain) stems from a study of T-cell reconstitution after alpha-beta-depleted transplantation in children. For TCRbeta, the library was prepared with unique molecular identifiers. A single record per CDR3 protein comes from TCRdb applying MiXCR to the PCR reads. The sample shows 200,000 or so distinct CDR3 sequences, 6.3% of them seen only once. The table lists this clonotype with many counts. The sequenced sample was PBMCs, obtained before TCRalphabeta/CD19-depleted stem cell transplant. This clonotype was obtained from a girl under three years old with combined immunodeficiency, due to receive a stem cell transplant.

CDR3 in amino acids: CASSLGLAGGYEQFF. The CDR3 DNA follows: TGTGCCAGCAGCTTAGGACTAGCGGGAGGCTATGAGCAGTTCTTC. The chain recombines TRBV5-4 with TRBJ2-1, with 14 bases identical to TRBD2. V trimming: 2 bases; J trimming: 8 bases; junction bases outside the gene matches: 3. The germline V gene has CDR1 SGHNT and CDR2 YYREEE (reference sequence). The length of the CDR3 is 15 residues.